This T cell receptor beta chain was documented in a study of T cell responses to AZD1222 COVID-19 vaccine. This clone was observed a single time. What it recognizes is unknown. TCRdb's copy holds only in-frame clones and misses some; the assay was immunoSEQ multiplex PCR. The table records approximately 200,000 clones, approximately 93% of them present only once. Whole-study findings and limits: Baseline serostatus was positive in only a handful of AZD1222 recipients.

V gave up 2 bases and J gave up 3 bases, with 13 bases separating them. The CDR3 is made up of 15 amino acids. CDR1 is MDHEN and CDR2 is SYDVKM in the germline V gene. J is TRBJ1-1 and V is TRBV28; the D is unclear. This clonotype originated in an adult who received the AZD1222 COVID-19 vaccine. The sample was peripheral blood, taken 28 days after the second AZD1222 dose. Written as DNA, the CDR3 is TGTGCCAGCAGTTTACGCGCGGACGGATACACTGAAGCTTTCTTT. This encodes CASSLRADGYTEAFF.